This is a list of T cell receptor beta chains from one sample in a study of T cells in localized non-small cell lung cancer. Here immunoSEQ multiplex PCR was the method, and the copy in TCRdb shows in-frame clones only, minus some. The data contain roughly 21,000 clones, approximately 88% of them singletons. The source was peripheral blood mononuclear cells, collected before any cancer treatment. These receptors were obtained from a male donor aged 60 or older with stage II lung adenocarcinoma. Each CDR3 is given without its conserved first and last residue.

V gene	CDR3 protein
TRBV21-1	ASDPLLTGGGNQPQH
TRBV19	ASSRHSSYEQY
TRBV27	ASSAGGNQPQH
TRBV28	ASRWGVKRDRYNEQF
TRBV5-8	ASSSGLAGAKTDTQY
TRBV29-1	SGQNTEAF
TRBV2	ASSGSLYGYT
TRBV7-2	ASSLVGGNAEQY
TRBV2	ASRFWGDSGYT
TRBV18	ASSPGLASNNEQF
TRBV28	ASSNRQALGNEQF
TRBV7-6	ASSLAWGNQETQY
TRBV6-1	ASSEAAMPFYEQY
TRBV2	ASSVGVSGANVLT
TRBV7-9	ASSFWGEAYEQY
TRBV19	ASSSSGTGVYEQY
TRBV7-2	ASRTGSLSYEQY
TRBV6-5	ASSSGRLVPGELF
TRBV6-5	ASSRTENTEAF
TRBV6-5	ASSPGTSSYNEQF
TRBV15	ATSIDTRSTGYEQY
TRBV18	ASSPSLAEPNYEQY
TRBV2	AVKGTVNTGELF
TRBV7-6	ASSLGEGMSEQY
TRBV18	ASSPNDLGPGSTEAF
TRBV5-1	ASSLQPTGPAYNEQF
TRBV10-2	ASSPQTVNQPQH
TRBV7-2	ASRNNGESIQY
TRBV5-4	ASSLRQNTEAF
TRBV5-4	ASSFSFSEAF
TRBV11-2	ASSERSLDTQY
TRBV10-3	AITPASAGELF
TRBV6-6	ASSWNTEAF
TRBV6-1	ASRRTGYVHEQY
TRBV11-3	ASSLPSPGAYEQY
TRBV7-7	ASSPRLAGESGANVLT
TRBV5-3	ASSGGPAKNIQY
TRBV5-3	ASSLAGTRLGGYT
TRBV4-2	ASSQEDRGSETQY
TRBV7-2	ASSRWIGNTIY
TRBV19	ASSSRTENAEAF
TRBV11-2	ASSLAGGAYNEQF
TRBV19	ASSLRGGVSSDTQY
TRBV5-1	ASSLRAASNTDTQY
TRBV11-3	ASSLERRSTQY
TRBV7-9	ASSSRSYEQY
TRBV5-8	ASSLANQPQH
TRBV2	ASTNRGQGGDTQY
TRBV28	ASSHGTNYEQY
TRBV28	ASRPGDRNYGYT
TRBV4-1	ASSQAWGDSNTEAF
TRBV2	ASSGYSGRDEKLF